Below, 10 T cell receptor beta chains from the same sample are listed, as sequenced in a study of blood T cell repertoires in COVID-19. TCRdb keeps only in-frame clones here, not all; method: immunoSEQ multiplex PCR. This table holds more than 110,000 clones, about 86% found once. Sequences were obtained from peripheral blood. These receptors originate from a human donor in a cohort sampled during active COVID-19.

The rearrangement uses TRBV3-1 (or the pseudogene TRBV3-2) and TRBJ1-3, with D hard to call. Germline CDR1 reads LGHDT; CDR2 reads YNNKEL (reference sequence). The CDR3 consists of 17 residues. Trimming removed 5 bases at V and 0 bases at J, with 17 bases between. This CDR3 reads CASSYVGTVRSGNTIYF. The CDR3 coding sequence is TGTGCCAGCAGCTATGTAGGTACAGTTCGCTCTGGAAACACCATATATTTT.

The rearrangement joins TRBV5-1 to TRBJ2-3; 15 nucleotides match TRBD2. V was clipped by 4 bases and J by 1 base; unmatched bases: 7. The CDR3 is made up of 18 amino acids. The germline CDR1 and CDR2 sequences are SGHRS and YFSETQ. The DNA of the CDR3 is TGCGCCAGCAGCACAGGACTAGCGGGGGGGCTGGGCACAGATACGCAGTATTTT. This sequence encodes CASSTGLAGGLGTDTQYF.

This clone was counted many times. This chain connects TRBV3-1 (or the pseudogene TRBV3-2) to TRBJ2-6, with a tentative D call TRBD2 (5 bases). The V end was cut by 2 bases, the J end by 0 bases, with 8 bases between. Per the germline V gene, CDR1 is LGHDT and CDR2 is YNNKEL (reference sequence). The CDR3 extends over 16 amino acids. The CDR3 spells CASSQSGVSGANVLTF. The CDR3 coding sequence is TGTGCCAGCAGCCAATCCGGGGTCTCTGGGGCCAACGTCCTGACTTTC.

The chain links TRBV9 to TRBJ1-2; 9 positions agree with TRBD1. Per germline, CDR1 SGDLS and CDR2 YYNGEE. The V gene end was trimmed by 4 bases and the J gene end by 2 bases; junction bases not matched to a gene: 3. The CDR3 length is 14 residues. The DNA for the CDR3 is TGTGCCAGCAGCAACGGACAGGGGAACTATGGCTACACCTTC. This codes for CASSNGQGNYGYTF.

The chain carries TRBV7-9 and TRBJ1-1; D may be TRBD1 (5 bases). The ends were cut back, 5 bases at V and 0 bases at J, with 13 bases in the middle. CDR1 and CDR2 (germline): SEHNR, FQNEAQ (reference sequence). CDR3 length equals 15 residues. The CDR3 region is CASSARRGMNTEAFF. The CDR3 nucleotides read TGTGCCAGCAGCGCTCGACGGGGGATGAACACTGAAGCTTTCTTT.

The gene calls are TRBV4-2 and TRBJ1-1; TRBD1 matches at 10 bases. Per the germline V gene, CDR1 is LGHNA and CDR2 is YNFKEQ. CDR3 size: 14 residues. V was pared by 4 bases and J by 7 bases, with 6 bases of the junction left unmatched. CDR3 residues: CASSLGTGAFEAFF. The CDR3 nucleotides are TGTGCCAGCAGCCTCGGGACAGGGGCTTTTGAAGCTTTCTTT.

This CDR3 reads CASGPRTPIRELFF. CDR3 DNA: TGTGCTAGTGGTCCTCGAACTCCCATCAGGGAGCTGTTTTTT. The chain combines TRBV12-5 with TRBJ2-2; D uncertain. Germline CDR1 is LGHNT and CDR2 is FRNRAP. CDR3 size: 14 residues. V dropped 5 bases and J dropped 9 bases, with 16 bases sitting between them.

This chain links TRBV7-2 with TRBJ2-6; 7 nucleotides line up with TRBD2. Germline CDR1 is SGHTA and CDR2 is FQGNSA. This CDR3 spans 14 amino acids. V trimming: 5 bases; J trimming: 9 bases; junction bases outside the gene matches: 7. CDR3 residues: CASSQPGGVNVLTF. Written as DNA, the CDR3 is TGTGCCAGCAGCCAACCGGGGGGAGTCAACGTCCTGACTTTC.

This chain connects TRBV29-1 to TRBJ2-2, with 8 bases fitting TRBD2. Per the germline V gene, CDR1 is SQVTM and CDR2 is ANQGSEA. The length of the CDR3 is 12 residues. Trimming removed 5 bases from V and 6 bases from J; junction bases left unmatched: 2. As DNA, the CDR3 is TGCAGCGTTCTCGGGGGGGCCGGGGAGCTGTTTTTT. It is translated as CSVLGGAGELFF.

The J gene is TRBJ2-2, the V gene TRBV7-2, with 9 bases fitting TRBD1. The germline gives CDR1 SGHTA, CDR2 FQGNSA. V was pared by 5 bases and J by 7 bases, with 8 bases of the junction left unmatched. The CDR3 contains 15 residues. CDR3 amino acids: CASSSYRGLGGELFF. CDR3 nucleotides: TGTGCCAGCAGCAGTTACAGGGGGCTGGGCGGGGAGCTGTTTTTT. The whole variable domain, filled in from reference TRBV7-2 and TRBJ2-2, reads GAGVSQSPSNKVTEKGKDVELRCDPISGHTALYWYRQSLGQGLEFLIYFQGNSAPDKSGLPSDRFSAERTGGSVSTLTIQRTQQEDSAVYLCASSSYRGLGGELFFGEGSRLTVL.